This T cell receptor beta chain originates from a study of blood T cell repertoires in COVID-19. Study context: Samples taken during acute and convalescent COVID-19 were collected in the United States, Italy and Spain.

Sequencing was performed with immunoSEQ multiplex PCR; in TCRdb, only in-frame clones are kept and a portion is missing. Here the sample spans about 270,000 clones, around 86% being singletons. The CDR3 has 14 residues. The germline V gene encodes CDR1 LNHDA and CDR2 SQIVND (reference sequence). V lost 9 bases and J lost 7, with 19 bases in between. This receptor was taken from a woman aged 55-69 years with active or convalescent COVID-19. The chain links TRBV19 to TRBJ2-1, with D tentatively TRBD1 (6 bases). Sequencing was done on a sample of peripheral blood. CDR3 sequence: CASATRGSGNEQFF. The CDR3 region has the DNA TGTGCCAGCGCAACCAGGGGATCAGGGAATGAGCAGTTCTTC.